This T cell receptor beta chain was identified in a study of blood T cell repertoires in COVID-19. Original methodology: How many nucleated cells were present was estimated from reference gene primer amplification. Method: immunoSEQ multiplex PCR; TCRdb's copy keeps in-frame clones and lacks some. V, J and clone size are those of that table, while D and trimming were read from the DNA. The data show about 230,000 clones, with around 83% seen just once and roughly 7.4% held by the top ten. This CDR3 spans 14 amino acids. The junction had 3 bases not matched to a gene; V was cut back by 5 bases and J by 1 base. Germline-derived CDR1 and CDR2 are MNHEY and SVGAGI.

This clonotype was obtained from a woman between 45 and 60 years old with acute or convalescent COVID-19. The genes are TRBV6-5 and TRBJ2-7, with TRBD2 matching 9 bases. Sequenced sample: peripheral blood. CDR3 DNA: TGTGCCAGCAGTCCCCTAGCGGGGTCCTACGAGCAGTACTTC. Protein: CASSPLAGSYEQYF.